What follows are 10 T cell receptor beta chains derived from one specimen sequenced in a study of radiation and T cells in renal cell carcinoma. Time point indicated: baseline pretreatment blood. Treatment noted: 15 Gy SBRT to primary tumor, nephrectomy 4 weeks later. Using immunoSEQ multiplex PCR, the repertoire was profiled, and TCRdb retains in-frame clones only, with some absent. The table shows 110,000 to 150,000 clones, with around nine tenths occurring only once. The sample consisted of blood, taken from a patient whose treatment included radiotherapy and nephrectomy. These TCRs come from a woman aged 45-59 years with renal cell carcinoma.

As DNA, the CDR3 is TGTGCCAGCAGCCTCGGACATCGGCTCTCTGGAAACACCATATATTTT. It yields the protein CASSLGHRLSGNTIYF. This rearrangement joins TRBV11-2 to TRBJ1-3; a weak D match, TRBD1 (5 bases). The CDR3 spans 16 residues. Germline V gene sequence: CDR1 SGHAT, CDR2 FQNNGV. The germline V and J ends were trimmed by 5 bases and 0 bases, with 14 bases remaining between them.

The CDR3 reads CASSQTVDSYEQYF. The CDR3 DNA reads TGTGCCAGTAGTCAGACAGTTGACTCCTACGAGCAGTACTTC. The chain has TRBV19 and TRBJ2-7, with a weak D call TRBD1 (5 bases). The CDR3 covers 14 residues. Looked up from germline, CDR1 is LNHDA and CDR2 is SQIVND (reference sequence). Trimming removed 5 bases at V and 0 bases at J, with 11 bases between.

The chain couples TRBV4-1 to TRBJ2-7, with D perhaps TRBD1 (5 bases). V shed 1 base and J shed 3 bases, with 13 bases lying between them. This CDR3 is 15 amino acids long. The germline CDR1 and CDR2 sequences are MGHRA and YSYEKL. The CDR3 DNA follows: TGCGCCAGCAGCCAAGTTAATGTAAGGGGCTACGAGCAGTACTTC. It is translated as CASSQVNVRGYEQYF.

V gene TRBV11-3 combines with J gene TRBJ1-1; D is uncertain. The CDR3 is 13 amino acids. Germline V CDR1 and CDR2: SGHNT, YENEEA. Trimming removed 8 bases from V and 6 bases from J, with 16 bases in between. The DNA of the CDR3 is TGTGCCAGCGCCCGTGGAGGGTATGCTGAAGCTTTCTTT. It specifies CASARGGYAEAFF.

This chain's CDR3 is CASSESNSYEQYF. The CDR3 region has the DNA TGCGCCAGCAGTGAGTCGAACTCCTACGAGCAGTACTTC. The V and J genes are TRBV10-1 and TRBJ2-7; D is ambiguous. Deletions cut 0 bases from V and 0 bases from J, with 3 bases between. Germline CDR1 is WNHNN and CDR2 is SYGVQD (reference sequence). CDR3 length: 13 amino acids.

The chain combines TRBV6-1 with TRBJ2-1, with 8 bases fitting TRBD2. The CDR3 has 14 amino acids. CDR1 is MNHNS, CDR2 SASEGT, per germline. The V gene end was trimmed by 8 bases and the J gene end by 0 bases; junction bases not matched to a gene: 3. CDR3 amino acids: CASLSGGSYNEQFF. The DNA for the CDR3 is TGTGCCAGCTTGAGCGGGGGCTCCTACAATGAGCAGTTCTTC.

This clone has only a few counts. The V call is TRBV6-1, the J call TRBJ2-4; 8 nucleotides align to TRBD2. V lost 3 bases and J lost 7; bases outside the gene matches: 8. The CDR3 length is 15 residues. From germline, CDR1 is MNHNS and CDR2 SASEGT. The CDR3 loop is CASSDPGGFGNIQYF. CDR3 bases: TGTGCCAGCAGTGATCCGGGGGGGTTTGGGAACATTCAGTACTTC.

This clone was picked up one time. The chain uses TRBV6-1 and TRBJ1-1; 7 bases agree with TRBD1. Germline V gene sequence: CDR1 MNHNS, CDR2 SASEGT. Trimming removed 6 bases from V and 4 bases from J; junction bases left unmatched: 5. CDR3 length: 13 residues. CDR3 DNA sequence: TGTGCCAGCAGGAGACAGGGTTCCACTGAAGCTTTCTTT. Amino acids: CASRRQGSTEAFF.

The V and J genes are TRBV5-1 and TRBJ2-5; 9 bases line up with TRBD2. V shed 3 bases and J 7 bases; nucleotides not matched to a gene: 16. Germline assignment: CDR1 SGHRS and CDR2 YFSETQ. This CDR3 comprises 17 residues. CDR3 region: CASSWDSLAGHSGTQYF. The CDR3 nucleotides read TGCGCCAGCAGCTGGGATTCGCTAGCGGGACACTCGGGGACCCAGTACTTC.

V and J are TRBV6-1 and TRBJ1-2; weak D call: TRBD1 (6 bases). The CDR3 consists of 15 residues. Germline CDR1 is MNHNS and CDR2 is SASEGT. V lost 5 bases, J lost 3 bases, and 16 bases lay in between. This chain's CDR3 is CASSPQGQLDYGYTF. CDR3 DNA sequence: TGTGCCAGCAGTCCACAGGGCCAGCTGGACTATGGCTACACCTTC.